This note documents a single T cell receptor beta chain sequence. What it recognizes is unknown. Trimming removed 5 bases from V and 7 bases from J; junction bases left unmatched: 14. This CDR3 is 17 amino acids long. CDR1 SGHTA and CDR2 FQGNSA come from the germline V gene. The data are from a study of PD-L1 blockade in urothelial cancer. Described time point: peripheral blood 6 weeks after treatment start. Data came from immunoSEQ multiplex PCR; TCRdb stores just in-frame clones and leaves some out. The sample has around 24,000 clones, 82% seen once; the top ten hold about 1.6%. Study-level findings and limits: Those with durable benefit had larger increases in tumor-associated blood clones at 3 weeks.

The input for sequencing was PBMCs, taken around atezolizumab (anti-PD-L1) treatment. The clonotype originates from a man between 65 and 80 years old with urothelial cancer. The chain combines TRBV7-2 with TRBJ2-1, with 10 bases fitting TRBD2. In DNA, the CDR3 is TGTGCCAGCAGCCCGCAATCTAGCGGGAGAATCCTGAATGAGCAGTTCTTC. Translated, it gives CASSPQSSGRILNEQFF.